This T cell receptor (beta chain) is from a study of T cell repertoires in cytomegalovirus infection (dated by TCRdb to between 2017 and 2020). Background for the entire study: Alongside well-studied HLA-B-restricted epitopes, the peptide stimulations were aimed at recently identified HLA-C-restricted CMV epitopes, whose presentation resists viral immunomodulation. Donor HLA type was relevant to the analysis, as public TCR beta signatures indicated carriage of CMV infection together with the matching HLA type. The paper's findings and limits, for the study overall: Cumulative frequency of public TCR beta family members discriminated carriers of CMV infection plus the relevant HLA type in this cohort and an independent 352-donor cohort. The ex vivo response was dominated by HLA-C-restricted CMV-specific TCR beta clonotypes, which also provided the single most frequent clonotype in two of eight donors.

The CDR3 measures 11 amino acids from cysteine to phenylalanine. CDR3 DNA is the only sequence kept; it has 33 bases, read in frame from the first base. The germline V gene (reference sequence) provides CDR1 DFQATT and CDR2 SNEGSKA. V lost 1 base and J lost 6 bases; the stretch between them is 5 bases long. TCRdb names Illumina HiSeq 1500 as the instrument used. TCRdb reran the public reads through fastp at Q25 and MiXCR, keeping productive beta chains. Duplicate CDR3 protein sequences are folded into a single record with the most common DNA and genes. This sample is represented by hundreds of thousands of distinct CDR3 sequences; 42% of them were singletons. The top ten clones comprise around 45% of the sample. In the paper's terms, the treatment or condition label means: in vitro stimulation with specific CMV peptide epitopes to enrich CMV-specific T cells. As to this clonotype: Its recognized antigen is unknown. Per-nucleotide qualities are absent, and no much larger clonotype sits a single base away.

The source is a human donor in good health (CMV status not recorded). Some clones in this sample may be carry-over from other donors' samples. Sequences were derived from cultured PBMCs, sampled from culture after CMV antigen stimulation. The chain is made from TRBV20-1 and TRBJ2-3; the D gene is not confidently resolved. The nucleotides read TGCAGTGCTAGAGCGGTGGATACGCAGTATTTT. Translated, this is CSARAVDTQYF.